Following are 28 T cell receptor beta chains from one sample sequenced in a study of blood T cell repertoires in COVID-19. Here immunoSEQ multiplex PCR was the method, and the copy in TCRdb shows in-frame clones only, minus some. The profile shows 140,000 to 150,000 clones, roughly 89% of them singletons. The specimen sequenced was PBMCs or T cells enriched from blood (not recorded which). The receptors derive from a man aged 45-65 years who had recovered from COVID-19.

The J gene is TRBJ2-2, the V gene TRBV18, with a tentative D call TRBD1 (6 bases). Trimming left V 3 bases short and J 0 bases short, with 8 bases between. CDR3 size: 15 residues. Looked up from germline, CDR1 is KGHSH and CDR2 is LQKENI. The CDR3 region has the DNA TGTGCCAGCTCACCGGGACAACCGAACACCGGGGAGCTGTTTTTT. Its translation is CASSPGQPNTGELFF.

V usage is TRBV18 and J usage is TRBJ2-7; D is uncertain. CDR1 KGHSH and CDR2 LQKENI come from the germline V gene. Trimming removed 2 bases from V and 2 bases from J, with 10 bases in between. This CDR3 contains 14 residues. CDR3 coding DNA: TGTGCCAGCTCACCAGGGCGCCAGACCTACGAGCAGTACTTC. Its translation is CASSPGRQTYEQYF.

The genes are TRBV6-2 or TRBV6-3 and TRBJ2-2; 9 bases fit TRBD1. Germline V gives CDR1 MNHEY, CDR2 SVGEGT. The junction had 10 bases not matched to a gene; V was cut back by 5 bases and J by 0 bases. The CDR3 length is 18 residues. DNA for the CDR3: TGTGCCAGCAGTACCGGGACAGGGTCACCTTCGAACACCGGGGAGCTGTTTTTT. Protein sequence: CASSTGTGSPSNTGELFF.

This chain connects TRBV14 to TRBJ1-1; D gene ambiguous. The CDR3 consists of 13 residues. CDR1 and CDR2 (germline): SGHDN, FVKESK. Trimming pared 4 bases from V and 1 base from J, leaving 7 bases between. Here the CDR3 DNA reads TGTGCCAGCAGCCGGAACAGGAACACTGAAGCTTTCTTT. Translation: CASSRNRNTEAFF.

This chain uses TRBV3-1 (or the pseudogene TRBV3-2) with TRBJ1-5, with TRBD1 as a possible D gene (5 bases). V shed 4 bases and J shed 7 bases, with 11 bases lying between them. Looked up from germline, CDR1 is LGHDT and CDR2 is YNNKEL (reference sequence). This CDR3 is 13 amino acids long. CDR3 region: CASSPRGGQPQHF. The CDR3 nucleotides are TGTGCCAGCAGCCCAAGGGGAGGGCAGCCCCAGCATTTT.

This rearrangement joins TRBV7-9 to TRBJ2-1; 10 nucleotides align to TRBD2. Germline CDR1 and CDR2: SEHNR and FQNEAQ (reference sequence). The CDR3 sequence is 17 residues long. V lost 5 bases to trimming and J lost 5 bases; unmatched junction nucleotides: 12. In DNA, the CDR3 is TGTGCCAGCAGCGTGCCCCCACGACTAGCGGGTGACAATGAGCAGTTCTTC. Amino acid sequence: CASSVPPRLAGDNEQFF.

The CDR3: CASSARVLNTEAFF. The CDR3 region has the DNA TGTGCCAGCAGCGCGAGGGTCTTGAACACTGAAGCTTTCTTT. This chain connects TRBV7-2 to TRBJ1-1; D uncertain. Germline V CDR1 and CDR2: SGHTA, FQGNSA. Trimming stripped 5 bases from V and 0 bases from J, with 10 bases between. This CDR3 region has 14 residues.

The chain combines TRBV21-1 with TRBJ2-5; the table gives TRBD1 as D, unverified against the DNA. TRBV21-1 is a pseudogene locus. CDR3 length equals 13 residues. CDR3 nucleotide sequence: TGTGCCAGCAGCAAAGGCAGAAAAGAGACCCAGTACTTC. As protein: CASSKGRKETQYF.

The chain carries TRBV19 and TRBJ2-5; the D is unclear. Germline CDR1 reads LNHDA; CDR2 reads SQIVND (reference sequence). This CDR3 has 12 amino acids. Trimming pared 5 bases from V and 5 bases from J, leaving 9 bases between. Here the CDR3 DNA reads TGTGCCAGTAGTGGAGTGACTGAGACCCAGTACTTC. It encodes CASSGVTETQYF.

V usage is TRBV5-1 and J usage is TRBJ2-5; weak D call: TRBD1 (6 bases). Germline V gives CDR1 SGHRS, CDR2 YFSETQ. The CDR3 consists of 14 residues. V lost 0 bases, J lost 2 bases, and 8 bases lay in between. The CDR3 DNA follows: TGCGCCAGCAGCTTGGTAACAGGGCAAGAGACCCAGTACTTC. It encodes CASSLVTGQETQYF.

The rearrangement links TRBV27 to TRBJ2-1, with 13 nucleotides matching TRBD2. Germline lookup yields CDR1 MNHEY and CDR2 SMNVEV (reference sequence). The CDR3 spans 16 residues. The trim removed 5 bases at V and 8 bases at J, leaving 9 bases unmatched. The CDR3 region is CASSERTSGRFHEQFF. The DNA for the CDR3 is TGTGCCAGCAGTGAAAGGACTAGCGGGAGATTCCATGAGCAGTTCTTC.

This clone was detected only once. This chain links TRBV7-3 with TRBJ2-1; 11 bases agree with TRBD2. J gave up 7 bases and V 6 bases, and 8 bases lay outside the gene matches. The CDR3 sequence is 15 residues long. CDR1 is SGHTA and CDR2 is FQGTGA in the germline V gene. The CDR3 is CASRQTSGARNEQFF. The CDR3 coding sequence is TGTGCCAGCAGGCAGACTAGCGGGGCGCGGAATGAGCAGTTCTTC.

Details on this clone: A read error may account for a junction end that differs from germline. The chain uses TRBV10-3 and TRBJ2-4; TRBD1 might be the D (5 bases). Germline V gene lookup returns CDR1 ENHRY and CDR2 SYGVKD. CDR3 length: 15 amino acids. CDR3 sequence (DNA): TGTGCCATCAGTGAGTCGGGGCAGGCCATAAACATTCAGTACTTC. Its protein product is CAISESGQAINIQYF.

The chain recombines TRBV30 with TRBJ1-2, with 8 bases fitting TRBD1. Losses at the gene ends were 4 bases for V and 3 bases for J; bases not matched to a gene: 1. Germline lookup yields CDR1 GTSNPN and CDR2 SVGIG (reference sequence). CDR3 length equals 12 residues. The CDR3 DNA reads TGTGCCTGGACAGGGGGCGACTATGGCTACACCTTC. As protein: CAWTGGDYGYTF.

In its sample, this clone was seen once. This rearrangement joins TRBV2 to TRBJ1-2, with D unclear. The V and J ends lost 6 bases and 6 bases respectively, with 11 bases between them. Looked up from germline, CDR1 is SNHLY and CDR2 is FYNNEI. CDR3 length: 12 residues. The CDR3 region is CASSLRVHGYTF. In DNA, the CDR3 is TGTGCCAGCAGCTTGAGGGTTCATGGCTACACCTTC.

This chain connects TRBV18 to TRBJ1-6; weak D call: TRBD1 (6 bases). Trimming stripped 4 bases from V and 7 bases from J, with 17 bases between. The CDR3 contains 16 residues. Germline CDR1 KGHSH, CDR2 LQKENI. CDR3 nucleotide sequence: TGTGCCAGCTCACGCGAAAACGGGGGGGCCAATTCACCCCTCCACTTT. Amino acids: CASSRENGGANSPLHF.

The chain joins TRBV7-8 to TRBJ2-7, with unresolved D. The CDR3 extends over 16 amino acids. V lost 2 bases, J lost 0 bases, and 14 bases lay in between. Germline values: CDR1 SGHVS, CDR2 FQNEAQ. CDR3 coding DNA: TGTGCCAGCAGCTTAACTGTAACGGTTAGCTCCTACGAGCAGTACGTC. Its protein product is CASSLTVTVSSYEQYV.

This chain joins TRBV11-2 and TRBJ1-2, with unresolved D. In germline, CDR1 is SGHAT, CDR2 FQNNGV. This CDR3 has 13 amino acids. Trimming cost V 3 bases and J 6 bases, with 11 bases left between them. The CDR3 reads CASSFLAEDGYTF. For the CDR3, the DNA is TGTGCCAGCAGCTTTTTGGCCGAGGATGGCTACACCTTC.

The rearrangement joins TRBV28 to TRBJ1-1; D not certain. V was clipped by 4 bases and J by 12 bases, with 15 bases between them. The CDR3 loop spans 12 amino acids. CDR1 and CDR2 (germline): MDHEN, SYDVKM. CDR3 amino acids: CASSSPDLTSFF. CDR3 DNA: TGTGCCAGCAGTTCCCCGGACTTGACCTCTTTCTTT. Filled out from reference TRBV28 and TRBJ1-1, the complete variable domain reads DVKVTQSSRYLVKRTGEKVFLECVQDMDHENMFWYRQDPGLGLRLIYFSYDVKMKEKGDIPEGYSVSREKKERFSLILESASTNQTSMYLCASSSPDLTSFFGQGTRLTVV.

The DNA of the CDR3 is TGTGCCAGTACCCCCCCGGGGATTTACAATCAGCCCCAGCATTTT. It translates to CASTPPGIYNQPQHF. The chain uses TRBV19 and TRBJ1-5, with D unresolved. There are 15 residues in the CDR3. In germline, CDR1 is LNHDA, CDR2 SQIVND (reference sequence). V lost 7 bases and J lost 3, with 16 bases in between. Supplemented by reference TRBV19 and TRBJ1-5, the full variable domain reads DGGITQSPKYLFRKEGQNVTLSCEQNLNHDAMYWYRQDPGQGLRLIYYSQIVNDFQKGDIAEGYSVSREKKESFPLTVTSAQKNPTAFYLCASTPPGIYNQPQHFGDGTRLSIL.

This sequence joins TRBV3-1 (or the pseudogene TRBV3-2) and TRBJ1-5; D may be TRBD1 (6 bases). The germline V gene encodes CDR1 LGHDT and CDR2 YNNKEL (reference sequence). The V end lost 4 bases, the J end lost 0 bases, and 10 bases lay between the germline ends. This CDR3 spans 15 amino acids. CDR3 nucleotide sequence: TGTGCCAGCAGCCCTCAGGGGTATAGCAATCAGCCCCAGCATTTT. Translation: CASSPQGYSNQPQHF.

The gene calls are TRBV7-9 and TRBJ1-2; D is unclear. From germline, CDR1 is SEHNR and CDR2 FQNEAQ (reference sequence). V lost 3 bases and J 8 bases, leaving 10 bases between the germline ends. The CDR3 has 12 residues. The CDR3 bases are TGTGCCAGCAGCTTGTTGGGGAGCGGCTACACCTTC. Its protein is CASSLLGSGYTF. Together with reference TRBV7-9 and TRBJ1-2, the CDR3 gives the full variable domain: DTGVSQNPRHKITKRGQNVTFRCDPISEHNRLYWYRQTLGQGPEFLTYFQNEAQLEKSRLLSDRFSAERPKGSFSTLEIQRTEQGDSAMYLCASSLLGSGYTFGSGTRLTVV.

Only one count was recorded for this clone. This chain links TRBV5-1 with TRBJ1-3; TRBD1 might be the D (6 bases). Looked up from germline, CDR1 is SGHRS and CDR2 is YFSETQ. The CDR3 has 16 amino acids. Deletions cut 1 base from V and 4 bases from J, with 15 bases between. CDR3 region: CASSLSETGSGNTIYF. The DNA for the CDR3 is TGCGCCAGCAGCTTGTCCGAGACAGGCTCAGGAAACACCATATATTTT.

This chain links TRBV7-2 with TRBJ1-1; TRBD1 might be the D (5 bases). The CDR3 is made up of 14 amino acids. CDR1 and CDR2 (germline): SGHTA, FQGNSA. Trimming removed 4 bases at V and 7 bases at J, with 16 bases between. The CDR3 here is CASSSGPSGGEAFF. The CDR3 nucleotides are TGTGCCAGCAGCTCAGGGCCCTCGGGGGGTGAAGCTTTCTTT.

J is TRBJ1-2 and V is TRBV4-3; no clear D gene. Trimming cost V 0 bases and J 4 bases, with 12 bases left between them. Germline V CDR1 and CDR2: LGHNA, YSLEER. CDR3 length: 15 residues. The CDR3 DNA sequence: TGCGCCAGCAGCCAAGAAGCAGGCAGTGTCTATGGCTACACCTTC. This encodes CASSQEAGSVYGYTF.

This clone was detected only once. This chain links TRBV24-1 with TRBJ2-3; D not resolved. The CDR3 contains 14 residues. Per germline, CDR1 KGHDR and CDR2 SFDVKD. The V and J ends lost 7 bases and 6 bases respectively, with 16 bases between them. This chain's CDR3 is CATSPGQTWDTQYF. DNA for the CDR3: TGTGCCACCAGCCCGGGTCAAACGTGGGATACGCAGTATTTT.

The rearrangement uses TRBV27 and TRBJ1-2, with a tentative D call TRBD1 (6 bases). V shed 6 bases and J shed 7 bases, with 15 bases lying between them. Germline CDR1 MNHEY, CDR2 SMNVEV (reference sequence). The CDR3 covers 13 residues. In DNA form, the CDR3 reads TGTGCCAGCAGGCCTGGACAGCTCCGTGGCTACACCTTC. The encoded protein is CASRPGQLRGYTF.

This sequence joins TRBV28 and TRBJ2-7; D perhaps matches TRBD1 (6 bases). This CDR3 is built from 15 residues. CDR1 MDHEN and CDR2 SYDVKM come from the germline V gene. V was trimmed by 2 bases and J by 1 base, leaving 12 bases between them. CDR3 nucleotide sequence: TGTGCCAGCAGTTTACCCGGGACAAATTCCTACGAGCAGTACTTC. Translated: CASSLPGTNSYEQYF. Supplemented by reference TRBV28 and TRBJ2-7, the full variable domain reads DVKVTQSSRYLVKRTGEKVFLECVQDMDHENMFWYRQDPGLGLRLIYFSYDVKMKEKGDIPEGYSVSREKKERFSLILESASTNQTSMYLCASSLPGTNSYEQYFGPGTRLTVT.